The clone carrying this T cell receptor beta chain showed up just a few times. The data derive from a study of blood T cell repertoires in COVID-19. Study information: Specimens from acute and convalescent COVID-19 originated in the United States, Italy and Spain. The analysed material was cDNA or gDNA that came from T cells, B-cell-depleted T cells, or PBMCs.

In the original analysis: Researchers report that nucleated cell counts were estimated from reference gene primer amplification. The method was immunoSEQ multiplex PCR; TCRdb's version includes in-frame clones alone and lacks a portion of them. That table gives V, J and clone size, and the DNA gave D and trimming. The sample includes around 160,000 clones, around four fifths of them seen just once. Germline-derived CDR1 and CDR2 are SGHRS and YFSETQ. The length of the CDR3 is 13 residues. V lost 7 bases to trimming and J lost 6 bases, with 16 bases between them. The sequencing sample was made of peripheral blood. The clonotype originates from a woman aged 40 to 55 with active or convalescent COVID-19. The chain combines TRBV5-1 with TRBJ1-1, with unresolved D. Here the CDR3 reads CASGLNFGAEAFF. Written as DNA, the CDR3 is TGCGCCAGCGGGCTTAACTTCGGGGCTGAAGCTTTCTTT.